This TCR beta chain was recovered during a study of T cell responses to AZD1222 COVID-19 vaccine. The study, taken as a whole, reports: Of the AZD1222 recipients, only 5 to 7 were seropositive at baseline. Sampled repertoires all dated from after the peak T cell response. Clonal diversity was possibly underestimated, and white British individuals and females predominated among donors.

Using immunoSEQ multiplex PCR, the repertoire was profiled, and TCRdb retains in-frame clones only, with some absent. Here the sample spans over 110,000 clones, approximately 90% being singletons. Comments on this clone: The antigen remains unidentified.

The TCR comes from an adult in good health. Sequencing was performed on peripheral blood, taken on day 0 of AZD1222 vaccination.

CDR3 in DNA: TGTGCGTCCCAGGCAGCTGCTCAATCACCCCTCCACTTT. This translates into CASQAAAQSPLHF. The chain is built from TRBV10-3 and TRBJ1-6; no firm D call. Germline loops: CDR1 ENHRY, CDR2 SYGVKD. CDR3 length: 13 amino acids.